These 31 T cell receptor beta chains came from one sample sequenced in a study of T cells in Graves' hyperthyroidism and ophthalmopathy. Amplification targeted TCR beta CDR3 regions from RNA transcripts. The primer set for the first-round RT-PCR of the TCR CDR3 was HTBI. TCRdb called the multiplex PCR reads again in MiXCR, with one record for every CDR3 protein. The data hold about 350,000 distinct CDR3 sequences, with roughly 17% observed a single time. The sample consisted of blood. Receptor source: a woman in her 30s with Graves' hyperthyroidism that later progressed to Graves' ophthalmopathy.

This clonotype was seen repeatedly, ten times or more. The chain has TRBV12-5 and TRBJ1-2, with D unresolved. The length of the CDR3 is 13 residues. The germline V and J ends were trimmed by 5 bases and 3 bases, with 10 bases remaining between them. Per the germline V gene, CDR1 is LGHNT and CDR2 is FRNRAP. The CDR3 sequence: CASGIDVDYGYTF. The CDR3 DNA reads as TGTGCTAGTGGTATAGACGTAGACTATGGCTACACCTTC.

This clonotype was recorded many times. This chain links TRBV12-3 or TRBV12-4 with TRBJ2-3; the D gene is possibly TRBD1 (7 bases). The CDR3 totals 14 residues. Deletions cut 4 bases from V and 4 bases from J, with 12 bases between. This CDR3 reads CASSYGRGADTQYF. In DNA, the CDR3 is TGTGCCAGCAGTTACGGCAGGGGGGCAGATACGCAGTATTTT.

V gene TRBV29-1 combines with J gene TRBJ2-7; TRBD2 agrees at 8 bases. V lost 4 bases, J lost 2 bases, and 4 bases stayed unmatched. CDR1 and CDR2 (germline): SQVTM, ANQGSEA. The CDR3 has 13 amino acids. The CDR3: CSVGAGGPYEQYF. In nucleotides, the CDR3 is TGCAGCGTTGGGGCGGGGGGACCCTACGAGCAGTACTTC.

This clonotype appeared many times. The chain employs TRBV7-9 and TRBJ2-1; D is unclear. This CDR3 has 17 amino acids. The germline V and J ends were trimmed by 4 bases and 0 bases, with 16 bases remaining between them. CDR1 is SEHNR and CDR2 is FQNEAQ in the germline V gene (reference sequence). The CDR3 DNA reads as TGTGCCAGCAGCTCCCAGTCTGGCGTCAGCTCCTACAATGAGCAGTTCTTC. This encodes CASSSQSGVSSYNEQFF.

The sample holds many counts of this clonotype. The rearrangement uses TRBV19 and TRBJ2-7; tentative D call: TRBD2 (6 bases). V was trimmed by 5 bases and J by 6 bases, leaving 20 bases between them. The CDR3 sequence is 15 residues long. The germline V gene has CDR1 LNHDA and CDR2 SQIVND (reference sequence). DNA for the CDR3: TGTGCCAGTAGTGGCGCAGGACGGGGACTGAGCGAGCAGTACTTC. This translates into CASSGAGRGLSEQYF.

This clonotype has ten or more counts. V is TRBV3-1 and J is TRBJ1-2; D is possibly TRBD1 (5 bases). Trimming left V 4 bases short and J 2 bases short, with 17 bases between. Germline V gives CDR1 LGHDT, CDR2 YNNKEL (reference sequence). The length of the CDR3 is 16 residues. CDR3 bases: TGTGCCAGCAGCCTAGTCGCAGGGATACCGAACTATGGCTACACCTTC. Translated, it gives CASSLVAGIPNYGYTF. Using reference TRBV3-1 and TRBJ1-2 for the parts outside the CDR3, the full variable domain is DTAVSQTPKYLVTQMGNDKSIKCEQNLGHDTMYWYKQDSKKFLKIMFSYNNKELIINETVPNRFSPKSPDKAHLNLHINSLELGDSAVYFCASSLVAGIPNYGYTFGSGTRLTVV.

The sample holds many counts of this clonotype. V and J are TRBV20-1 and TRBJ1-1; perhaps TRBD1 as D (6 bases). Germline loops: CDR1 DFQATT, CDR2 SNEGSKA (reference sequence). V lost 2 bases to trimming and J lost 0 bases, with 10 bases between them. The CDR3 loop spans 14 amino acids. The CDR3 DNA reads TGCAGTGCTAGACGGGGGGCGGTGAACACTGAAGCTTTCTTT. This codes for CSARRGAVNTEAFF.

In this sample, this clonotype turned up many times. The chain combines TRBV7-9 with TRBJ1-1; D is unresolved. CDR3 size: 14 residues. V lost 5 bases and J 5 bases, leaving 15 bases between the germline ends. Germline CDR1 reads SEHNR; CDR2 reads FQNEAQ (reference sequence). The chain's CDR3 is CASSPSSWRTEAFF. CDR3 nucleotides: TGTGCCAGCAGCCCGTCTAGCTGGAGAACTGAAGCTTTCTTT. The full variable domain, completed using reference TRBV7-9 and TRBJ1-1, is DTGVSQNPRHKITKRGQNVTFRCDPISEHNRLYWYRQTLGQGPEFLTYFQNEAQLEKSRLLSDRFSAERPKGSFSTLEIQRTEQGDSAMYLCASSPSSWRTEAFFGQGTRLTVV.

This clonotype showed up many times. The chain employs TRBV5-1 and TRBJ2-3, with 12 bases matching TRBD2. CDR1 SGHRS and CDR2 YFSETQ come from the germline V gene. The CDR3 spans 18 residues. J lost 8 bases, V lost 0 bases, and 13 bases had no gene match. In DNA form, the CDR3 reads TGCGCCAGCAGCTTGGAGGGTCCACTAGCGGGGGGTCACTCTACGCAGTATTTT. Translation: CASSLEGPLAGGHSTQYF. Full variable domain (missing parts from reference TRBV5-1 and TRBJ2-3): KAGVTQTPRYLIKTRGQQVTLSCSPISGHRSVSWYQQTPGQGLQFLFEYFSETQRNKGNFPGRFSGRQFSNSRSEMNVSTLELGDSALYLCASSLEGPLAGGHSTQYFGPGTRLTVL.

This clonotype was observed a single time. The chain has TRBV5-4 and TRBJ1-6; maybe TRBD1 (5 bases). The germline gives CDR1 SGHNT, CDR2 YYREEE (reference sequence). V gave up 0 bases and J gave up 7 bases, with 11 bases separating them. The CDR3 length is 15 residues. CDR3 in amino acids: CASSLVLGPNSPLHF. DNA for the CDR3: TGTGCCAGCAGCTTGGTTTTGGGGCCGAATTCACCCCTCCACTTT.

This clonotype occurred many times. The J gene is TRBJ1-2, the V gene TRBV18, with 11 bases that match TRBD1. J lost 4 bases, V lost 3 bases, and 10 bases had no gene match. The CDR3 consists of 17 residues. Germline loops: CDR1 KGHSH, CDR2 LQKENI. CDR3 sequence: CASSPRAGTGGSYGYTF. CDR3 bases: TGTGCCAGCTCACCGCGAGCCGGGACAGGGGGAAGCTATGGCTACACCTTC.

This clonotype was seen repeatedly, ten times or more. The chain is built from TRBV10-2 and TRBJ2-5; D remains unclear. Trimming pared 0 bases from V and 1 base from J, leaving 6 bases between. CDR1 and CDR2 (germline): WSHSY, SAAADI. This CDR3 has 14 amino acids. CDR3: CASSESGSQETQYF. For the CDR3, the DNA is TGCGCCAGCAGTGAGTCGGGCAGCCAAGAGACCCAGTACTTC.

This clonotype showed up many times. The V call is TRBV28, the J call TRBJ1-2; D gene unclear. The CDR3 is 11 amino acids. The germline V and J ends were trimmed by 2 bases and 5 bases, with 3 bases remaining between them. Germline-derived CDR1 and CDR2 are MDHEN and SYDVKM. CDR3 in DNA: TGTGCCAGCAGTTTAGCATATGGCTACACCTTC. Protein sequence: CASSLAYGYTF.

This clonotype was recorded a few times. The CDR3 DNA reads as TGTGCCAGCAGCGTAGCTGGGGGGACAGGGGTACTCAGGAGTGAGCAGTTCTTC. Translated: CASSVAGGTGVLRSEQFF. The V gene is TRBV9, the J gene TRBJ2-1; 10 bases line up with TRBD1. The V gene end was trimmed by 0 bases and the J gene end by 9 bases; junction bases not matched to a gene: 15. The CDR3 length is 18 residues. The germline CDR1 and CDR2 sequences are SGDLS and YYNGEE.

A few counts support this clonotype. The rearrangement joins TRBV6-5 to TRBJ1-5; a possible D gene is TRBD1 (6 bases). There are 15 residues in the CDR3. Germline V gene data show CDR1 as MNHEY and CDR2 as SVGAGI. V was trimmed by 2 bases and J by 2 bases, leaving 10 bases between them. Written as DNA, the CDR3 is TGTGCCAGCAGTTACCCCGCAGGGGGCAATCAGCCCCAGCATTTT. Its translation: CASSYPAGGNQPQHF.

The CDR3 sequence: CASSVSQGGPNTQYF. In DNA form, the CDR3 reads TGTGCCAGCAGCGTTTCTCAGGGAGGGCCGAATACGCAGTATTTT. This chain joins TRBV9 and TRBJ2-3; 7 bases agree with TRBD2. V gave up 2 bases and J gave up 7 bases; unmatched junction bases: 10. Germline V gene lookup returns CDR1 SGDLS and CDR2 YYNGEE. The CDR3 covers 15 residues.

Only one count was recorded for this clonotype. A much larger clonotype is one base distant, so this may be a read error. This sequence joins TRBV5-6 and TRBJ2-1, with D possibly matching TRBD2 (6 bases). The CDR3 has 15 residues. The germline V gene encodes CDR1 SGHDT and CDR2 YYEEEE. In nucleotides, the CDR3 is TGTGCCAGCAGCCTGAGCGGGCGCTACTACGATGAGCAGTTCTTC. The encoded protein is CASSLSGRYYDEQFF.

Worth noting for this clonotype: A junction boundary mismatches the germline segment, possibly from a read error. The chain couples TRBV20-1 to TRBJ1-5; 7 nucleotides align to TRBD1. The CDR3 is 19 residues long. CDR1 and CDR2 (germline): DFQATT, SNEGSKA (reference sequence). The DNA for the CDR3 is TGCATTGCTAGAAGCCTCCAGGGGGTTAGGGGGTCATACAATCAGCCCCAGCATTTT. The encoded protein is CIARSLQGVRGSYNQPQHF.

The chain combines TRBV6-2 or TRBV6-3 with TRBJ1-4; possible D gene TRBD1, 6 bases. This CDR3 is built from 15 residues. Germline V gene sequence: CDR1 MNHEY, CDR2 SVGEGT. Trimming shortened V by 6 bases and J by 6 bases, and 17 bases separated the two germline ends. The chain's CDR3 is CASRSNRVLYEKLFF. The CDR3 DNA reads TGTGCCAGCAGGTCCAACAGGGTTCTATATGAAAAACTGTTTTTT.

The chain recombines TRBV20-1 with TRBJ1-2; TRBD1 matches at 8 bases. The CDR3 contains 13 residues. V lost 7 bases to trimming and J lost 8 bases; unmatched junction nucleotides: 12. CDR1 is DFQATT and CDR2 is SNEGSKA in the germline V gene (reference sequence). In nucleotides, the CDR3 is TGCAGTGTTTCGCTCCAGGGGGCGCGGGGCTACACCTTC. It specifies CSVSLQGARGYTF.

This clonotype was observed a handful of times. The chain carries TRBV5-1 and TRBJ1-1; D is possibly TRBD1 (5 bases). The V gene lost 3 bases and the J gene lost 8 bases, with 14 bases spanning the gap. Germline V gene sequence: CDR1 SGHRS, CDR2 YFSETQ. The CDR3 has 13 residues. For the CDR3, the DNA is TGCGCCAGCAGCTATTGGGGGACGGTCGAAGCTTTCTTT. It is translated as CASSYWGTVEAFF.

This sequence joins TRBV7-9 and TRBJ1-1, with D tentatively TRBD1 (6 bases). The CDR3 loop spans 15 amino acids. V was clipped by 1 base and J by 4 bases, with 13 bases between them. Looked up from germline, CDR1 is SEHNR and CDR2 is FQNEAQ (reference sequence). CDR3 nucleotide sequence: TGTGCCAGCAGCTTAGTTACAGGGTTGGGCACTGAAGCTTTCTTT. Its protein product is CASSLVTGLGTEAFF. Full variable domain (remainder filled in from reference TRBV7-9 and TRBJ1-1): DTGVSQNPRHKITKRGQNVTFRCDPISEHNRLYWYRQTLGQGPEFLTYFQNEAQLEKSRLLSDRFSAERPKGSFSTLEIQRTEQGDSAMYLCASSLVTGLGTEAFFGQGTRLTVV.

The chain links TRBV3-1 to TRBJ1-1; the D gene is possibly TRBD1 (5 bases). The V and J ends lost 4 bases and 3 bases respectively, with 27 bases between them. The length of the CDR3 is 19 residues. Germline V gives CDR1 LGHDT, CDR2 YNNKEL (reference sequence). The CDR3 spells CASSLLGRGYVREDTEAFF. CDR3 DNA sequence: TGTGCCAGCAGCCTCCTGGGGCGGGGGTATGTAAGGGAGGACACTGAAGCTTTCTTT.

The J gene is TRBJ2-7, the V gene TRBV4-1; perhaps TRBD1 as D (6 bases). Between the trimmed V and J ends, which lost 0 bases and 6 bases, there was a span of 9 bases. This CDR3 is built from 13 residues. Germline V gene lookup returns CDR1 MGHRA and CDR2 YSYEKL. The chain's CDR3 is CASSQDQGGEQYF. DNA of the CDR3: TGCGCCAGCAGCCAAGATCAAGGGGGCGAGCAGTACTTC.

This clonotype was counted only a few times. J is TRBJ2-3 and V is TRBV29-1; 12 bases align to TRBD2. The CDR3 sequence is 15 residues long. Germline-derived CDR1 and CDR2 are SQVTM and ANQGSEA. Trimming cost V 4 bases and J 5 bases; bases outside gene matches: 7. The CDR3 DNA sequence: TGCAGCGTTGCATCTAGCGGGGGGGCGGGAGATACGCAGTATTTT. It translates to CSVASSGGAGDTQYF.

This clonotype was found many times. This rearrangement joins TRBV7-8 to TRBJ1-3, with a weak D call TRBD1 (5 bases). Per the germline V gene, CDR1 is SGHVS and CDR2 is FQNEAQ. Trimming removed 5 bases at V and 4 bases at J, with 9 bases between. CDR3 size: 13 residues. CDR3 nucleotides: TGTGCCAGCAGCACAGGATTCGGAAACACCATATATTTT. This sequence encodes CASSTGFGNTIYF. The full variable domain, its missing parts supplied by reference TRBV7-8 and TRBJ1-3, is GAGVSQSPRYKVAKRGQDVALRCDPISGHVSLFWYQQALGQGPEFLTYFQNEAQLDKSGLPSDRFFAERPEGSVSTLKIQRTQQEDSAVYLCASSTGFGNTIYFGEGSWLTVV.

This clonotype has a single count. This clone may be a read error of a much larger clone one base away. V usage is TRBV27 and J usage is TRBJ2-1; D not resolved. Trimming removed 6 bases from V and 7 bases from J, with 16 bases in between. The CDR3 consists of 14 residues. CDR1 and CDR2 from the germline V gene are MNHEY and SMNVEV (reference sequence). In DNA form, the CDR3 reads TGTGCCAGCAGCCGCTTTGCTCTAGGGAATGAGCAGTTCTTC. Protein: CASSRFALGNEQFF.

This clonotype was detected ten times or more. The V and J genes are TRBV14 and TRBJ2-1, with 10 positions matching TRBD2. This CDR3 is 16 amino acids long. With 5 bases clipped from V and 9 bases from J, the junction kept 13 bases outside the gene matches. Germline V lookup: CDR1 SGHDN, CDR2 FVKESK. The CDR3 nucleotides are TGTGCCAGCAGCGAAAATGTGCTAGCGGGAGACTTTGAGCAGTTCTTC. This sequence encodes CASSENVLAGDFEQFF. Supplemented by reference TRBV14 and TRBJ2-1, the full variable domain reads EAGVTQFPSHSVIEKGQTVTLRCDPISGHDNLYWYRRVMGKEIKFLLHFVKESKQDESGMPNNRFLAERTGGTYSTLKVQPAELEDSGVYFCASSENVLAGDFEQFFGPGTRLTVL.

At least ten counts were recorded for this clonotype. V is TRBV28 and J is TRBJ2-5, with 12 bases identical to TRBD2. Germline V gene lookup returns CDR1 MDHEN and CDR2 SYDVKM. The trim removed 0 bases at V and 5 bases at J, leaving 10 bases unmatched. This CDR3 is built from 18 residues. CDR3 nucleotides: TGTGCCAGCAGTTTATGGATAGCTAGCGGGGGGGCCAGGGAGACCCAGTACTTC. Amino acids: CASSLWIASGGARETQYF. The entire variable domain, with the rest obtained from reference TRBV28 and TRBJ2-5, is as follows: DVKVTQSSRYLVKRTGEKVFLECVQDMDHENMFWYRQDPGLGLRLIYFSYDVKMKEKGDIPEGYSVSREKKERFSLILESASTNQTSMYLCASSLWIASGGARETQYFGPGTRLLVL.

Notes on this clonotype: Given a much more abundant clone one base away, this may be a read error. The chain combines TRBV2 with TRBJ1-1; the D gene is possibly TRBD1 (5 bases). Germline loops: CDR1 SNHLY, CDR2 FYNNEI. This CDR3 has 13 amino acids. The CDR3 nucleotides are TGTGCCAGCAGTGAATCGGGGGGATATGAAGCTCTCTTT. The encoded protein is CASSESGGYEALF.

In this sample, this clonotype turned up many times. The chain uses TRBV27 and TRBJ2-1; D uncertain. Germline CDR1 MNHEY, CDR2 SMNVEV (reference sequence). CDR3 length: 12 residues. Between the trimmed V and J ends, which lost 3 bases and 10 bases, there was a span of 10 bases. The CDR3 loop reads CASSFGPREQFF. DNA of the CDR3: TGTGCCAGCAGTTTTGGCCCACGGGAGCAGTTCTTC.